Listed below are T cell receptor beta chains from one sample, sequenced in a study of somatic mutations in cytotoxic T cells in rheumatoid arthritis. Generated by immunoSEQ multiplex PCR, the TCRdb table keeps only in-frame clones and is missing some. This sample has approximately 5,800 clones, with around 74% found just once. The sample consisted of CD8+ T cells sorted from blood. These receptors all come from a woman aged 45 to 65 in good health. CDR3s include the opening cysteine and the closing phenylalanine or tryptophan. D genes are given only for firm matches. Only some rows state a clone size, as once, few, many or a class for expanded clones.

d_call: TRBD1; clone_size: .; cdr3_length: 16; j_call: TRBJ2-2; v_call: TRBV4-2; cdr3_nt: TGTGCCAGCAGCCAAGAGGATCAGGGGGACACCGGGGAGCTGTTTTTT; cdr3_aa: CASSQEDQGDTGELFF
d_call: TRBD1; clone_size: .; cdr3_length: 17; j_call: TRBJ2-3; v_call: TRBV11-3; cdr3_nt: TGTGCCAGCAGCCCCCAGACGTCCGGGACAGGAACAGATACGCAGTATTTT; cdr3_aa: CASSPQTSGTGTDTQYF
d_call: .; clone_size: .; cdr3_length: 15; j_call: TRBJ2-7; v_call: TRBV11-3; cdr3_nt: TGTGCCAGCAGCTTAGTAGGCGACACACACTACGAGCAGTACTTC; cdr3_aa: CASSLVGDTHYEQYF
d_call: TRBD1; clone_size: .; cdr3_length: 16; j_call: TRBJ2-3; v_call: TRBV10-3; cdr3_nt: TGTGCCATCAGTGAACCCCCGGGACAGGGGGCAGATACGCAGTATTTT; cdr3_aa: CAISEPPGQGADTQYF
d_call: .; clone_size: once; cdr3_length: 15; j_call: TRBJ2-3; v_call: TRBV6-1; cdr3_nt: TGTGCCAGCAGTGAATTTTCACAAAACACAGATACGCAGTATTTT; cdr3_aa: CASSEFSQNTDTQYF
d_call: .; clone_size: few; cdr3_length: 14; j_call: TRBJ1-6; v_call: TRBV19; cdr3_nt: TGTGCCAGTAGTGCCCAGGCTACGGGGGGACCCCTCCACTTT; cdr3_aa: CASSAQATGGPLHF
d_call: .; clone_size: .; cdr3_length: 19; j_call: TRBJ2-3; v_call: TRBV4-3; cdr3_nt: TGCGCCAGCAGCCAAGAGGATGAGGCCACCCACTTCTCCCCAGATACGCAGTATTTT; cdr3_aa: CASSQEDEATHFSPDTQYF
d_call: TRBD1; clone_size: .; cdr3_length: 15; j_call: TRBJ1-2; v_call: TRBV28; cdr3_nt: TGTGCCAGCAGTTTACGACAGGGGCAGTACTATGGCTACACCTTC; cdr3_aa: CASSLRQGQYYGYTF
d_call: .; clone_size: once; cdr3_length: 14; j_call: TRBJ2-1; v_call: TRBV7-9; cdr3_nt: TGTGCCAGCAGCTTTAGTAGCGCGTACAATGAGCAGTTCTTC; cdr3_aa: CASSFSSAYNEQFF
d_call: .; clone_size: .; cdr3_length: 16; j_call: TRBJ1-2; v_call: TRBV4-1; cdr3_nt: TGCGCCAGCAGCCAAGGGGGGGGCGGGGAAGGGATTGGCTACACCTTC; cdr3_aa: CASSQGGGGEGIGYTF
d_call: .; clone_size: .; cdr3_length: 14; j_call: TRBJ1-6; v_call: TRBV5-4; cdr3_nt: TGTGCCAGCAGCTTGGGGCACACTAATTCACCCCTCCACTTT; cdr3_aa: CASSLGHTNSPLHF
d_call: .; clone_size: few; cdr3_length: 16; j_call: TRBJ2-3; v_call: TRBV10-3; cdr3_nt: TGTGCCATCAGTGAGTCGCGGGACAGAAGCACAGATACGCAGTATTTT; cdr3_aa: CAISESRDRSTDTQYF
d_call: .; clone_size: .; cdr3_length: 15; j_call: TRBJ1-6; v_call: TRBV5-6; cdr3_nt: TGTGCCAGCAGCTTTGGTGGCGGGGCCCTTTCACCCCTCCACTTT; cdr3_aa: CASSFGGGALSPLHF
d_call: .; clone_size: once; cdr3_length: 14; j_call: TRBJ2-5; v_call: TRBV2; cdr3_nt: TGTGCCAGCAGTGACCCACAGGGTAGGGAGACCCAGTACTTC; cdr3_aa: CASSDPQGRETQYF
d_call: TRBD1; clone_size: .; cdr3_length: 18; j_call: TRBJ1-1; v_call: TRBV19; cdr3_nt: TGTGCCAGTAGTTCATACCCAGGGGGCGCGAAGGTGAACACTGAAGCTTTCTTT; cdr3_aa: CASSSYPGGAKVNTEAFF
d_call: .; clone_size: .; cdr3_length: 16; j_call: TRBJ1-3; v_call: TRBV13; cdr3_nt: TGTGCCAGCAGCTTGAAAGTGGGGGCGTCTGGAAACACCATATATTTT; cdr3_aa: CASSLKVGASGNTIYF
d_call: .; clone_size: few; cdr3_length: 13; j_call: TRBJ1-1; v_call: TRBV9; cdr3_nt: TGTGCCAGCAGCCAATCACCCGGGGGGAGAGCTTTCTTT; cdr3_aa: CASSQSPGGRAFF
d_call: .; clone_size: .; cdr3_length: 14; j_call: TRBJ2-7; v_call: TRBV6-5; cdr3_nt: TGTGCCATCAGTGACCCCAGGGACTCCTACGAGCAGTACTTC; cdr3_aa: CAISDPRDSYEQYF
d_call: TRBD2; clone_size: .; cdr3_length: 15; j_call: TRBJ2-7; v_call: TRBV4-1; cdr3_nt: TGCGCCAGCAGCCAAGCTAGCGGGGGGACCTACGAGCAGTACTTC; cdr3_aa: CASSQASGGTYEQYF
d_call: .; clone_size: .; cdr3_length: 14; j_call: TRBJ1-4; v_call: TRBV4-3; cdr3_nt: TGCGCCAGCAGCCAAGATCTCGGAGGCGAAAAACTGTTTTTT; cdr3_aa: CASSQDLGGEKLFF
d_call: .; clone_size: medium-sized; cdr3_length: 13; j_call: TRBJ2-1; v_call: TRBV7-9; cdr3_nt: TGTGCCAGCAGCTTTGACAGCAACAATGAGCAGTTCTTC; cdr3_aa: CASSFDSNNEQFF
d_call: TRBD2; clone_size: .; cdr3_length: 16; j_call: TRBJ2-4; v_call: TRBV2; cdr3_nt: TGTGCCAGCAGTCCCCCGCCCCGGGGGGTTGAGGTCATTCAGTACTTC; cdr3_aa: CASSPPPRGVEVIQYF
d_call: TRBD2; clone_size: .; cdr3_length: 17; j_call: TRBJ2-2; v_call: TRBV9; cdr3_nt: TGTGCCAGCAGCAGCAATAGGGAGCGGGGTAACACCGGGGAGCTGTTTTTT; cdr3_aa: CASSSNRERGNTGELFF
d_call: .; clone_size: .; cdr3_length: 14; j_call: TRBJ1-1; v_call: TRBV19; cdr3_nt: TGTGCCAGTAGTATTACAGAGGATACAGGTGGGGCTTTCTTT; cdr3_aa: CASSITEDTGGAFF
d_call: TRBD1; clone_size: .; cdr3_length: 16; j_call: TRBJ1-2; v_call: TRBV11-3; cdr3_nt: TGTGCCAGCACCTTATCACAGGGGAGCGTGGGCTATGGCTACACCTTC; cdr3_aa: CASTLSQGSVGYGYTF
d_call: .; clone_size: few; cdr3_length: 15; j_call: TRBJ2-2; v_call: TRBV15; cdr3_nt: TGTGCCACCAGCAGAGGAGGAGCAGACACCGGGGAGCTGTTTTTT; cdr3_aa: CATSRGGADTGELFF
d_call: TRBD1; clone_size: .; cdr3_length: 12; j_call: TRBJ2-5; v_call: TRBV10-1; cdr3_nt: TGCGCCAGCAGTGAGCCAACAGGGGCGCAGTACTTC; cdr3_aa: CASSEPTGAQYF
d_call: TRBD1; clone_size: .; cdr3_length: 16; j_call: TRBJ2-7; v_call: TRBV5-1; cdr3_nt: TGCGCCAGCAGCATGGGTCGGGACAGGGGGATCTACGAGCAGTACTTC; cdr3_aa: CASSMGRDRGIYEQYF
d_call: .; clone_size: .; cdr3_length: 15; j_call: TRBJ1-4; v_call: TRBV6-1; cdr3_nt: TGTGCCAGCAGATCGGACAGTCCGGTTGGTGAAAAACTGTTTTTT; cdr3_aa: CASRSDSPVGEKLFF
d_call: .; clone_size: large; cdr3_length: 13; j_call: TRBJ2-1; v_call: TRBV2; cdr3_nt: TGTGCCAGCAGTCGGGACTTAGACTCTGAGCAGTTCTTC; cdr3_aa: CASSRDLDSEQFF
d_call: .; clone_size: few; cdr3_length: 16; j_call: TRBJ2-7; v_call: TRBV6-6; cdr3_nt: TGTGCCAGCAGTTACTCGGAGGGGGGGGTATCCTACGAGCAGTACTTC; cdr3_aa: CASSYSEGGVSYEQYF
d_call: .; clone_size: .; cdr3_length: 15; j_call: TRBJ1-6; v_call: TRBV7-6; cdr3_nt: TGTGCCAGCAGCTTAGCGTGGCCAGTGGATTCACCCCTCCACTTT; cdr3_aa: CASSLAWPVDSPLHF
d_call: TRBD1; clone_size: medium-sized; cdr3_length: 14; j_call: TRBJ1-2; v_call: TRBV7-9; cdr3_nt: TGTGCCAGCAGCGCTCCGGGACAGGGCCCAGTATGGACCTTC; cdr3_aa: CASSAPGQGPVWTF
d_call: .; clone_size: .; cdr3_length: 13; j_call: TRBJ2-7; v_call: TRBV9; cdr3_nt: TGTGCCAGCAGTTACTCGGAGGGGCTTGAGCAGTACTTC; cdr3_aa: CASSYSEGLEQYF
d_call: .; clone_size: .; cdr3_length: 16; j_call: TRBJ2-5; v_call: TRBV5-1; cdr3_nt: TGCGCCAGCAGCTTACCCAACCCCTACGGCCAAGAGACCCAGTACTTC; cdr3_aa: CASSLPNPYGQETQYF
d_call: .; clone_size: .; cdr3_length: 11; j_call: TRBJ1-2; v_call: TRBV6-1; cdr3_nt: TGTGCCAGCCCGGCCGGGGGTGGCTACACCTTC; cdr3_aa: CASPAGGGYTF
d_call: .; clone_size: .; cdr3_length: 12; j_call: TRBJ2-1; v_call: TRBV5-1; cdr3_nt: TGCGCCAGCACCGGGATCTACAATGAGCAGTTCTTC; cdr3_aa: CASTGIYNEQFF
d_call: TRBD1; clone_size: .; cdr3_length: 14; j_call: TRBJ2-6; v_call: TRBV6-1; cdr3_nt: TGTGCCAGCGGGACAGATACTGGGGCCAACGTCCTGACTTTC; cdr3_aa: CASGTDTGANVLTF
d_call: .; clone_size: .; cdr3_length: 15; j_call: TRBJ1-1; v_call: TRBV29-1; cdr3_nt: TGCAGCGTTGAAGCGGCCGGGAGCGCGAACACTGAAGCTTTCTTT; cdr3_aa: CSVEAAGSANTEAFF
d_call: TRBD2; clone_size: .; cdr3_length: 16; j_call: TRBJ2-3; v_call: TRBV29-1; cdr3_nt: TGCAGCGGTGGGACTAGCGGGGCTCAAAACACAGATACGCAGTATTTT; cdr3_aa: CSGGTSGAQNTDTQYF
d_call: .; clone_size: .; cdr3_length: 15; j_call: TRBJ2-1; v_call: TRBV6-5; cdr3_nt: TGTGCCAGCACTCTGAAGGAGGGGGCTTACAATGAGCAGTTCTTC; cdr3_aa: CASTLKEGAYNEQFF
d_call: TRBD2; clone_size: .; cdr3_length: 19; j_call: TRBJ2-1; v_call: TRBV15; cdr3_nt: TGTGCCACCAGCACGGCCGGGACTAGCGGGGGTGGGGGGGGAATTGAGCAGTTCTTC; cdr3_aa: CATSTAGTSGGGGGIEQFF
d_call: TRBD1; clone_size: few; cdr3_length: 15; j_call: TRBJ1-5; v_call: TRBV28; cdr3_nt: TGTGCCAGCAGCCCGGACAGGGAGGACGGTCAGCCCCAGCATTTT; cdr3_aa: CASSPDREDGQPQHF
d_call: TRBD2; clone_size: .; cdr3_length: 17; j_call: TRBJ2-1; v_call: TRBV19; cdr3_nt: TGTGCCAGTAGTATAGATGGTAGCGGGGCTTACTACAATGAGCAGTTCTTC; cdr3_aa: CASSIDGSGAYYNEQFF
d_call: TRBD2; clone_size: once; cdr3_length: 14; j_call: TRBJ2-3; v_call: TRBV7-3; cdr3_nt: TGTGCCAGCAGCCATAGCGGGGGGGCAGATACGCAGTATTTT; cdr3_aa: CASSHSGGADTQYF
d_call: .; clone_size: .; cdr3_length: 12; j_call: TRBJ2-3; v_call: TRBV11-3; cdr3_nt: TGTGCCAGCAGCTTATCCGTCAGGACGCAGTATTTT; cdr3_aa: CASSLSVRTQYF
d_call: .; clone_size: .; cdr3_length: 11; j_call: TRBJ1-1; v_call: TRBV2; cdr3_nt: TGTGCCAGTTTAGGGGTCCCTGAAGCTTTCTTT; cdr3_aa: CASLGVPEAFF
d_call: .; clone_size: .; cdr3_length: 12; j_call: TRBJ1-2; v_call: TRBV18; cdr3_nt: TGTGCCAGCTCTAACGACAGGAAAGGCTACACCTTC; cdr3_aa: CASSNDRKGYTF
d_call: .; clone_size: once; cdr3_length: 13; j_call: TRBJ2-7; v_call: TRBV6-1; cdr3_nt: TGTGCCAGCAGTTCAAGGCAGGGGTACGAGCAGTACTTC; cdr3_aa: CASSSRQGYEQYF
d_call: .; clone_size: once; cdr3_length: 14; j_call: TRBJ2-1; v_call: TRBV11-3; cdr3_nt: TGTGCCAGCAGCTCCATTGACTCGTACAATGAGCAGTTCTTC; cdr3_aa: CASSSIDSYNEQFF